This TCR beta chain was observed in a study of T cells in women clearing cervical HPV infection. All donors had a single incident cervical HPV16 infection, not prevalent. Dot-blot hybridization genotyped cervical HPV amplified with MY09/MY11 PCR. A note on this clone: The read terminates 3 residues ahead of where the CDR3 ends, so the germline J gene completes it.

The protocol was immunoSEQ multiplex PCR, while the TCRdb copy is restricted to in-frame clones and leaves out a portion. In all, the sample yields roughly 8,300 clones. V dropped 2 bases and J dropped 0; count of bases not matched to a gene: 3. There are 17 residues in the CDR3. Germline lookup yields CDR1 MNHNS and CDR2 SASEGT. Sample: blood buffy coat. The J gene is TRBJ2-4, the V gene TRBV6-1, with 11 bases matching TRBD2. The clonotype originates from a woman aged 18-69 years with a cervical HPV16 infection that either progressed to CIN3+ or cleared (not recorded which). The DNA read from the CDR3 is TGTGCCAGCAGTGAATATAGCGGGGGGGTAGCCAAAAACATT. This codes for CASSEYSGGVAKNI. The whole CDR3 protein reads CASSEYSGGVAKNIQYF.